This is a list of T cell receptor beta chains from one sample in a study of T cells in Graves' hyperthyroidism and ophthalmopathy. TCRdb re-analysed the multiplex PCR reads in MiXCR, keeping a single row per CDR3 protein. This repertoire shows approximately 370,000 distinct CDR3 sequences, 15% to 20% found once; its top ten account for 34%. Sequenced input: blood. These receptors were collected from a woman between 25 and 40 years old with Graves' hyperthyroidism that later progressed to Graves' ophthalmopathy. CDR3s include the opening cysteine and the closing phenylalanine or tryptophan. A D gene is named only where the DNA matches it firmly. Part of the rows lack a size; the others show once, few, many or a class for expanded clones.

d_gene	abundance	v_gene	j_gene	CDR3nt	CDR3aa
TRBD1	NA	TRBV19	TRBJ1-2	TGTGCCAGTAGTATTGCAGGGGGTGATGTTTATGGCTACACCTTC	CASSIAGGDVYGYTF
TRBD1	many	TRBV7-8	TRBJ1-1	TGTGCCAGCAGCTTACGGACCCCGGGACAGGGGAACACTGAAGCTTTCTTT	CASSLRTPGQGNTEAFF
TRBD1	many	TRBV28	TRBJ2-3	TGTGCCAGCAGCCTGATCCGGGACAGGTTTGCGAGCGACACAGATACGCAGTATTTT	CASSLIRDRFASDTDTQYF
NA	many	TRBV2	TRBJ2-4	TGTGCCAGCAGTGAGAGCCAGGCCAAAAACATTCAGTACTTC	CASSESQAKNIQYF
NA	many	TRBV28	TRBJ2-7	TGTGCCAGCAGTTCCCCTCCTCTATCCTACGAGCAGTACTTC	CASSSPPLSYEQYF
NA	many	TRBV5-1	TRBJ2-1	TGCGCCAGCAGCTGGATAGGTGGGAGTATAAGCGATGAGCAGTTCTTC	CASSWIGGSISDEQFF
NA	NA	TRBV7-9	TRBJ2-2	TGTGCCAGCAGCCCGGCGGTCGGGGAGCTGTTTTTT	CASSPAVGELFF
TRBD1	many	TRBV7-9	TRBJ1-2	TGTGCCAGCAGTCTCGTGACAGGGTGGAACTATGGCTACACCTTC	CASSLVTGWNYGYTF
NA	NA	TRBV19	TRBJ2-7	TGTGCCAGTAGCAACCCCGGGACACGTTACGAGCAGTACTTC	CASSNPGTRYEQYF
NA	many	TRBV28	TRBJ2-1	TGTGCCAGCAGTTTATTCGATGAGCAGTTCTTC	CASSLFDEQFF
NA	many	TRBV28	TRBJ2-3	TGTGCCAGCAGTTTTTCAGGGGATGGCACAGATACGCAGTATTTT	CASSFSGDGTDTQYF
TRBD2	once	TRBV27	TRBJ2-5	TGTGCCAGCAGCCTAGGGCCCAGGGCAGCGGGAGTCCCAGAGACCCAGTACTTC	CASSLGPRAAGVPETQYF
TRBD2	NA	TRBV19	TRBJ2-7	TGTGCCAGTAGCCCGGGACTAGGAGTTTACGAGCAGTACTTC	CASSPGLGVYEQYF
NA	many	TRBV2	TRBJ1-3	TGTGCCAGCAATGGAAACGGAAACACCATATATTTT	CASNGNGNTIYF
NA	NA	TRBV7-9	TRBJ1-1	TGTGCCAGCAGCTCAAGCCGGGACTACACTGAAGCTTTCTTT	CASSSSRDYTEAFF
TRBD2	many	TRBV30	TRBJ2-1	TGTGCCAGACAACTGCTAGCGGGTACCTACAATGAGCAGTTCTTC	CARQLLAGTYNEQFF
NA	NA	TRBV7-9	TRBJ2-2	TGTGCCAGCAGCTTAGGGTGGGCAGCCACCGGGGAGCTGTTTTTT	CASSLGWAATGELFF
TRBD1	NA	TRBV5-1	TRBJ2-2	TGCGCCAGCAGCGGACAGGGGCTGAACACCGGGGAGCTGTTTTTT	CASSGQGLNTGELFF
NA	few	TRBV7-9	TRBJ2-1	TGTGCCAGCAGAACTTCCCTGCATGAGCAGTTCTTC	CASRTSLHEQFF
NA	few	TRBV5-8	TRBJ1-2	TGTGCCAGCAGCTACGGACAGTCGGAGCACTATGGCTACACCTTC	CASSYGQSEHYGYTF
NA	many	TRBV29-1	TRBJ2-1	TGCAGCGGAGTTGGACAGGAGCAGTTCTTC	CSGVGQEQFF
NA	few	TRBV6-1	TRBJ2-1	TGTGCCAGCAGTGAGCGGACCCGGCGGGAGCAGTTCTTC	CASSERTRREQFF